Sequencing of this TCR beta chain was carried out in a study of blood T cell repertoires in COVID-19. Germline assignment: CDR1 MDHEN and CDR2 SYDVKM. Between the trimmed V and J ends, which lost 7 bases and 1 base, there was a span of 16 bases. CDR3 size: 15 residues. Sequencing used immunoSEQ multiplex PCR; TCRdb keeps in-frame clones, though not all of them. The sample consists of 250,000 to 350,000 clones, 70% to 90% of them appearing once. The chain joins TRBV28 to TRBJ1-2, with TRBD1 as a possible D gene (5 bases). This sequence was found in a woman aged 25-40 years who had recovered from COVID-19. The sample was PBMCs or T cells enriched from blood (not recorded which). The CDR3 bases are TGTGCCAGCAACCCTGGCGGGGGAATTAACTATGGCTACACCTTC. It is translated as CASNPGGGINYGYTF.